This paragraph covers one TCR beta chain sequence. Its antigen is as yet unknown. The data were taken from a study of T cell responses to AZD1222 COVID-19 vaccine. Study results and limitations: Increases in Spike-specific TCR breadth and depth were seen after two AZD1222 doses. The number of AZD1222 recipients seropositive at baseline was only six.

Clones were sequenced by immunoSEQ multiplex PCR, and TCRdb holds only the in-frame ones, with some missing. The repertoire consists of fewer than 50,000 clones, with 80% occurring once and the leading ten covering about a fifth. Sample: peripheral blood, taken 28 days after the second dose of the MenACWY control vaccine. The clonotype was recovered from an adult who received the MenACWY meningococcal vaccine as a control.

The CDR3 DNA reads as TGTGCCAGCAAGGGACAGGGGAGCACCGGGGAGCTGTTTTTT. It encodes CASKGQGSTGELFF. V is TRBV27 and J is TRBJ2-2, with TRBD1 matching 10 bases. The CDR3 is made up of 14 amino acids. Germline trimming cut 7 bases from V and 4 bases from J; bases unmatched to any gene: 3. Germline V gene sequence: CDR1 MNHEY, CDR2 SMNVEV (reference sequence).